The 20 T cell receptor beta chains given below trace back to one sample, sequenced in a study of CD8 T cells in Susac syndrome. With random hexamers, reverse transcription was performed on roughly 0.5 to 1 ug of RNA. TCRdb used MiXCR to reprocess the immunoSEQ multiplex PCR reads, holding one entry per CDR3 protein. Of about 240,000 distinct CDR3 sequences in the sample, less than 96% were seen once. Sequencing was carried out using CD4+ T cells from PBMCs. The receptor set was obtained from a human donor with Susac syndrome.

The chain carries TRBV29-1 and TRBJ1-3; possible D gene TRBD1, 5 bases. The CDR3 is 14 amino acids. The V end was cut by 1 base, the J end by 2 bases, with 9 bases between. Germline CDR1 reads SQVTM; CDR2 reads ANQGSEA. The CDR3 DNA sequence: TGCAGCGTTGAAGGGGCAGGGACTGGAAACACCATATATTTT. It yields the protein CSVEGAGTGNTIYF. The full variable domain, its missing parts supplied by reference TRBV29-1 and TRBJ1-3, is SAVISQKPSRDICQRGTSLTIQCQVDSQVTMMFWYRQQPGQSLTLIATANQGSEATYESGFVIDKFPISRPNLTFSTLTVSNMSPEDSSIYLCSVEGAGTGNTIYFGEGSWLTVV.

V is TRBV12-3 or TRBV12-4 and J is TRBJ2-3; 7 bases align to TRBD2. The CDR3 has 15 amino acids. J was trimmed by 1 base and V by 4 bases; bases with no gene match: 5. In DNA form, the CDR3 reads TGTGCCAGCAGTTCTAGCGGAACGGGCACAGATACGCAGTATTTT. It yields the protein CASSSSGTGTDTQYF.

The CDR3 protein is CASSEWLGEHTEAFF. DNA of the CDR3: TGTGCCAGCAGTGAATGGTTAGGCGAGCATACTGAAGCTTTCTTT. The chain employs TRBV25-1 and TRBJ1-1; no reliable D call. CDR3 length equals 15 residues. V dropped 1 base and J dropped 5 bases, with 14 bases sitting between them. Germline CDR1 reads MGHDK; CDR2 reads SYGVNS.

The V call is TRBV7-2, the J call TRBJ2-5; 7 positions match TRBD2. The trim removed 4 bases at V and 4 bases at J, leaving 9 bases unmatched. CDR1 and CDR2 from the germline V gene are SGHTA and FQGNSA. The CDR3 length is 15 residues. In DNA form, the CDR3 reads TGTGCCAGCAGCTCAGGGCGGGAGTTAGGAGAGACCCAGTACTTC. Its translation: CASSSGRELGETQYF. Using reference TRBV7-2 and TRBJ2-5 for the parts outside the CDR3, the full variable domain is GAGVSQSPSNKVTEKGKDVELRCDPISGHTALYWYRQSLGQGLEFLIYFQGNSAPDKSGLPSDRFSAERTGGSVSTLTIQRTQQEDSAVYLCASSSGRELGETQYFGPGTRLLVL.

This chain connects TRBV9 to TRBJ2-1; 16 bases align to TRBD2. The V gene end was trimmed by 4 bases and the J gene end by 9 bases; junction bases not matched to a gene: 4. Germline CDR1 is SGDLS and CDR2 is YYNGEE. This CDR3 spans 15 amino acids. The DNA for the CDR3 is TGTGCCAGCAGCACCGGGACTAGCGGGAGGGGTGAGCAGTTCTTC. Translated, it gives CASSTGTSGRGEQFF.

The J gene is TRBJ2-5, the V gene TRBV20-1; D gene uncertain. Germline loops: CDR1 DFQATT, CDR2 SNEGSKA (reference sequence). This CDR3 is 12 amino acids long. V was clipped by 0 bases and J by 5 bases, with 7 bases between them. Here the CDR3 reads CSARDLGETQYF. As DNA, the CDR3 is TGCAGTGCTAGAGATTTGGGGGAGACCCAGTACTTC.

The chain combines TRBV29-1 with TRBJ2-3, with 7 bases that match TRBD2. This CDR3 is 16 amino acids long. Germline CDR1 and CDR2: SQVTM and ANQGSEA. V trimming: 0 bases; J trimming: 2 bases; junction bases outside the gene matches: 8. The CDR3 reads CSVEERLAEFTDTQYF. DNA of the CDR3: TGCAGCGTTGAAGAAAGGCTAGCGGAATTCACAGATACGCAGTATTTT.

The J gene is TRBJ2-3, the V gene TRBV29-1, with TRBD2 matching over 10 bases. CDR1 and CDR2 (germline): SQVTM, ANQGSEA. This CDR3 spans 14 amino acids. V shed 8 bases, J shed 1 base, and the junction held 6 bases outside the gene matches. The DNA of the CDR3 is TGCAGCACTGAGAGCGGGAGGGGCACAGATACGCAGTATTTT. This codes for CSTESGRGTDTQYF.

The V call is TRBV20-1, the J call TRBJ2-7; tentatively, D is TRBD2 (5 bases). Germline values: CDR1 DFQATT, CDR2 SNEGSKA (reference sequence). The CDR3 has 14 residues. Between the trimmed V and J ends, which lost 6 bases and 3 bases, there was a span of 18 bases. CDR3 amino acids: CSAPEGERHYEQYF. Written as DNA, the CDR3 is TGCAGTGCCCCGGAAGGTGAGCGGCACTACGAGCAGTACTTC.

The gene calls are TRBV6-5 and TRBJ2-7, with 10 bases that match TRBD1. V shed 5 bases and J 7 bases; nucleotides not matched to a gene: 11. Germline loops: CDR1 MNHEY, CDR2 SVGAGI. The CDR3 has 15 amino acids. The CDR3 bases are TGTGCCAGCAGTACCTCCAGACAGGGGGCGTGGGAGCAGTACTTC. Translation: CASSTSRQGAWEQYF.

This sequence joins TRBV30 and TRBJ2-7; D tentatively reads TRBD1 or TRBD2 (5 bases each). Germline V gene data show CDR1 as GTSNPN and CDR2 as SVGIG (reference sequence). Trimming took 0 bases from V and 5 from J, leaving 14 bases between them. This CDR3 spans 14 amino acids. CDR3 loop: CAWSVGGEGHEQYF. The DNA of the CDR3 is TGTGCCTGGAGTGTGGGCGGAGAGGGGCACGAGCAGTACTTC.

Notes on this clonotype: At one of its ends the junction is not consistent with the germline gene, which may arise from a read error. The rearrangement uses TRBV7-7 and TRBJ2-7; possibly TRBD1 for D (5 bases). This CDR3 has 15 amino acids. Per germline, CDR1 SSHAT and CDR2 FNYEAQ (reference sequence). The CDR3 DNA reads TGTGCTAGCAGCCCCCAGTCGTCAGGGCAGCACGAGCAGTACTTC. It translates to CASSPQSSGQHEQYF.

The V and J genes are TRBV20-1 and TRBJ2-7; 9 bases agree with TRBD2. CDR3 size: 15 residues. In germline, CDR1 is DFQATT, CDR2 SNEGSKA (reference sequence). V lost 1 base and J lost 4; bases outside the gene matches: 8. In DNA form, the CDR3 reads TGCAGTGCTAGAGGGGGTAGCGGGAGACTGTACGAGCAGTACTTC. Amino acid sequence: CSARGGSGRLYEQYF.

This clonotype is a singleton in its sample. The chain is built from TRBV5-4 and TRBJ2-7; D not resolved. V was trimmed by 0 bases and J by 0 bases, leaving 7 bases between them. CDR3 length: 14 amino acids. Germline CDR1 is SGHNT and CDR2 is YYREEE (reference sequence). The CDR3 sequence: CASSLEQFSYEQYF. As DNA, the CDR3 is TGTGCCAGCAGCTTGGAGCAGTTCTCCTACGAGCAGTACTTC.

The V call is TRBV5-4, the J call TRBJ2-2, with D hard to call. The CDR3 runs 16 residues. V gave up 0 bases and J gave up 6 bases, with 15 bases separating them. Germline V gene data show CDR1 as SGHNT and CDR2 as YYREEE (reference sequence). The CDR3 DNA sequence: TGTGCCAGCAGCTTGGAGGTGACCCGGAATTCCGGGGAGCTGTTTTTT. Its protein is CASSLEVTRNSGELFF.

The chain recombines TRBV12-3 or TRBV12-4 with TRBJ2-7, with 8 bases that match TRBD2. This CDR3 has 14 residues. Trimming removed 6 bases from V and 2 bases from J; junction bases left unmatched: 6. The DNA for the CDR3 is TGTGCCAGCAGAGACGGGAGGGGAGCCTACGAGCAGTACTTC. It specifies CASRDGRGAYEQYF.

The chain has TRBV5-1 and TRBJ1-1; 7 bases are a match to TRBD1. Germline V gene data show CDR1 as SGHRS and CDR2 as YFSETQ. The CDR3 covers 15 residues. V shed 4 bases and J 1 base; nucleotides not matched to a gene: 7. CDR3 in amino acids: CASSAGDRQNTEAFF. As DNA, the CDR3 is TGCGCCAGCAGCGCGGGGGACAGACAGAACACTGAAGCTTTCTTT.

This chain uses TRBV20-1 with TRBJ1-2, with unresolved D. Trimming took 0 bases from V and 8 from J, leaving 10 bases between them. Germline V lookup: CDR1 DFQATT, CDR2 SNEGSKA (reference sequence). The CDR3 extends over 12 amino acids. CDR3: CSARDPVGGYTF. The CDR3 region has the DNA TGCAGTGCTAGAGACCCAGTGGGGGGCTACACCTTC.

The rearrangement joins TRBV29-1 to TRBJ2-5, with D perhaps being TRBD1 or TRBD2 (5 bases each). Per germline, CDR1 SQVTM and CDR2 ANQGSEA. CDR3 length: 13 amino acids. Trimming removed 4 bases from V and 0 bases from J, with 9 bases in between. In DNA form, the CDR3 reads TGCAGCGTTGTAGGGACGTACCAAGAGACCCAGTACTTC. This translates into CSVVGTYQETQYF.

The chain carries TRBV20-1 and TRBJ1-5; tentatively, D is TRBD1 (5 bases). The CDR3 totals 13 residues. Germline V gene data show CDR1 as DFQATT and CDR2 as SNEGSKA (reference sequence). With 7 bases removed from V and 0 bases from J, the gap between germline ends came to 10 bases. CDR3 loop: CSVDSNSNQPQHF. CDR3 in DNA: TGCAGTGTCGACAGCAATAGCAATCAGCCCCAGCATTTT.